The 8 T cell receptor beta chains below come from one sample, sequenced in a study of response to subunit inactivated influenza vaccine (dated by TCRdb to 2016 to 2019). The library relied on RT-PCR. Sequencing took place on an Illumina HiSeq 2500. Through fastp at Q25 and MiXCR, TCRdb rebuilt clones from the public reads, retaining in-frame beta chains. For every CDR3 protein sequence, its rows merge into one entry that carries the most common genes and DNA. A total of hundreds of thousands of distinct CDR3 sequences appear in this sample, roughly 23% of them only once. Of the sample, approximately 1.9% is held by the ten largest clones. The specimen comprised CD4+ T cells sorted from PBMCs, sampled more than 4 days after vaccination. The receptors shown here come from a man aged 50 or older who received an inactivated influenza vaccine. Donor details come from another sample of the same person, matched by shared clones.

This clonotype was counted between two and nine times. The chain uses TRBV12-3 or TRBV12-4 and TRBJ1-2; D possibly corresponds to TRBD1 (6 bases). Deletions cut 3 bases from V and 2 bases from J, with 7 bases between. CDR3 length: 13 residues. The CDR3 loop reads CASSFQGNYGYTF. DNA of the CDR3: TGTGCCAGCAGTTTTCAGGGGAACTATGGCTACACCTTC.

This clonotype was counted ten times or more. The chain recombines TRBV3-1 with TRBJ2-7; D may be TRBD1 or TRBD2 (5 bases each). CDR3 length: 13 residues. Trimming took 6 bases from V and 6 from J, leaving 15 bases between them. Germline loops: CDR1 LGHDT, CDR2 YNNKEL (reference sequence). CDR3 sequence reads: CASSPGPQGEQYF. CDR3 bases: TGTGCCAGCAGTCCGGGACCGCAAGGCGAGCAGTACTTC.

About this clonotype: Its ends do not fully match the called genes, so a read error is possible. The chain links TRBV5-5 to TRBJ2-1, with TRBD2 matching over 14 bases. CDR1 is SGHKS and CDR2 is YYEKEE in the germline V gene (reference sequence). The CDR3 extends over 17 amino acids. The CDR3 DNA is TGTGCCAGCAGCACCGCTTTGGGGACTAGCGGGAGAAATGGGCAGTTCTTC. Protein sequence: CASSTALGTSGRNGQFF.

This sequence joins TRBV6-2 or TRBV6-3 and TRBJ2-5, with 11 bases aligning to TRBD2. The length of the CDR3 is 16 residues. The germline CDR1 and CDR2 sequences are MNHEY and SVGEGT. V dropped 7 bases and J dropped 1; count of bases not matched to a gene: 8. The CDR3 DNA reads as TGTGCCAGCACCATCCCGGGACTAGCGGTCCAAGAGACCCAGTACTTC. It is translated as CASTIPGLAVQETQYF.

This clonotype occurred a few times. In nucleotides, the CDR3 is TGTGCCAGCAGCTTACCCACCAGATACGAGCAGTACTTC. Translation gives CASSLPTRYEQYF. The chain is built from TRBV7-2 and TRBJ2-7; D gene ambiguous. The CDR3 spans 13 residues. Trimming left V 2 bases short and J 4 bases short, with 9 bases between. Looked up from germline, CDR1 is SGHTA and CDR2 is FQGNSA.

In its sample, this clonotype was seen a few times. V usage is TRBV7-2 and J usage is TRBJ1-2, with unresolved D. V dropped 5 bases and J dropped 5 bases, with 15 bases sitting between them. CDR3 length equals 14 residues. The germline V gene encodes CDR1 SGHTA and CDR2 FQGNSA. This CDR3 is CASSDKSREYGYTF. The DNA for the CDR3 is TGTGCCAGCAGCGATAAATCAAGGGAATATGGCTACACCTTC.

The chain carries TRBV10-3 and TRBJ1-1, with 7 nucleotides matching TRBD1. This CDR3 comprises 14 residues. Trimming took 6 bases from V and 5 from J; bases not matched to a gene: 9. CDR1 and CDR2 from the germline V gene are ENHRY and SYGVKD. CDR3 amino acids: CAIRFTGDSTEAFF. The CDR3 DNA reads TGTGCCATCAGATTTACAGGGGATTCTACTGAAGCTTTCTTT.

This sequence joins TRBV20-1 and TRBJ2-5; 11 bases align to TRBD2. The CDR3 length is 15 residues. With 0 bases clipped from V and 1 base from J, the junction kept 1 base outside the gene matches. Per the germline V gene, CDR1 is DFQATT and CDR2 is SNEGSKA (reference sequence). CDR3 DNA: TGCAGTGCTAGAGAACTAGCGGGAGCCCAAGAGACCCAGTACTTC. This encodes CSARELAGAQETQYF.